The following is a T cell receptor (beta chain) sequence with its context. The study used a library that attached unique molecular identifiers to individual cDNA molecules. TCRdb itself ran the RACE reads through MiXCR, one entry per CDR3 protein. Among roughly 46,000 distinct CDR3 sequences listed, about 4.5% were seen once. This entry comes from a study of human T cells and chemical hapten exposure. This sample's time point: healthy volunteer bleed at 2 weeks. RNA extraction used unfractionated whole blood as the source of total RNA. Germline CDR1 reads SGHNT; CDR2 reads YYREEE (reference sequence). The CDR3 covers 14 residues. The ends lost 4 bases at V and 5 bases at J; junction bases unmatched: 8.

The sequencing input was whole blood. The J gene is TRBJ1-1, the V gene TRBV5-4, with TRBD1 identical over 7 bases. This receptor was obtained from a human donor in good health. Some clones in this sample may be carry-over from other donors' samples. The CDR3 is CASSQGGGGTEAFF. The CDR3 nucleotides are TGTGCCAGCAGCCAGGGGGGAGGAGGAACTGAAGCTTTCTTT.